These 5 T cell receptor beta chains originate from one sample sequenced in a study of shared clonotypes between healthy human individuals. The protocol was immunoSEQ multiplex PCR, while the TCRdb copy is restricted to in-frame clones and leaves out a portion. The profile covers roughly 700,000 clones, with 90% appearing a single time and 34% taken by the ten largest. Material: memory CD8+ T cells from PBMCs. The sample's subset: CD45RO+ cells pooled with CCR7-negative TemRA cells. Receptors were obtained from a man aged 18 to 30 in good health. Some clones in this sample may be carry-over from other donors' samples.

The chain couples TRBV19 to TRBJ1-5; D is ambiguous. Germline assignment: CDR1 LNHDA and CDR2 SQIVND (reference sequence). The CDR3 loop spans 15 amino acids. Trimming shortened V by 6 bases and J by 0 bases, and 12 bases separated the two germline ends. CDR3: CASSPVGISNQPQHF. The CDR3 nucleotides read TGTGCCAGTAGCCCGGTGGGCATTAGCAATCAGCCCCAGCATTTT.

Comments on this clone: Within the sample, other DNA sequences also encode this same CDR3. The V gene is TRBV30, the J gene TRBJ2-1, with 11 bases matching TRBD2. The CDR3 is 15 amino acids. Germline trimming cut 3 bases from V and 4 bases from J; bases unmatched to any gene: 5. Germline V gene lookup returns CDR1 GTSNPN and CDR2 SVGIG (reference sequence). The CDR3 loop reads CAWSLAGGPYNEQFF. The CDR3 DNA follows: TGTGCCTGGAGCCTAGCGGGAGGACCTTACAATGAGCAGTTCTTC.

The rearrangement links TRBV10-2 to TRBJ2-7; D unresolved. The germline gives CDR1 WSHSY, CDR2 SAAADI. Trimming took 3 bases from V and 5 from J, leaving 8 bases between them. The CDR3 runs 12 residues. The CDR3 DNA reads as TGCGCCAGCAGTGACAGTCCCCACGAGCAGTACTTC. It encodes CASSDSPHEQYF.

The CDR3 sequence is CASSEVGLAYDGYTF. The CDR3 DNA sequence: TGTGCCAGCAGTGAAGTGGGGTTGGCATATGATGGCTACACCTTC. The chain carries TRBV6-1 and TRBJ1-2, with unresolved D. CDR3 length: 15 residues. Trimming pared 1 base from V and 6 bases from J, leaving 15 bases between. The germline V gene encodes CDR1 MNHNS and CDR2 SASEGT.

This clone came up once. The genes are TRBV28 and TRBJ2-7; possibly TRBD1 or TRBD2 for D (7 bases each). Germline lookup yields CDR1 MDHEN and CDR2 SYDVKM. V was shortened by 8 bases and J by 4 bases, with 21 bases between the two germline ends. The CDR3 totals 15 residues. This CDR3 reads CASGRDREGSYEQYF. In DNA form, the CDR3 reads TGTGCCAGCGGCCGAGACAGGGAGGGCTCTTACGAGCAGTACTTC.